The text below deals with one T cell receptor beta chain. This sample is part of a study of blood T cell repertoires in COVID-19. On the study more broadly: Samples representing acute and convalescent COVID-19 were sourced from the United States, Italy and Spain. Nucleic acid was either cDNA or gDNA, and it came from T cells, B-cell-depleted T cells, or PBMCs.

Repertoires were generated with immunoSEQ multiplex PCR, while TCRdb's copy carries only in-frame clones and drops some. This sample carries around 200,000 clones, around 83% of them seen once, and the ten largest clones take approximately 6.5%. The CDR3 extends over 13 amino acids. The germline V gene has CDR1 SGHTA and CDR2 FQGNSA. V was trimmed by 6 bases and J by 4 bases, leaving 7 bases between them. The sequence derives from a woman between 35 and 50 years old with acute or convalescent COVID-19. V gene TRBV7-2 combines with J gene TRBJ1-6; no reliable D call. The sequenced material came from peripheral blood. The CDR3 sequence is CASREDYNSPLHF. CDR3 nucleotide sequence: TGTGCCAGCAGGGAGGATTATAATTCACCCCTCCACTTT.